Listed below are T cell receptor beta chains from one sample, sequenced in a study of sequential checkpoint blockade in melanoma. The table came from immunoSEQ multiplex PCR; TCRdb's copy has only in-frame clones and leaves some out. The sample lists more than 9,500 clones, 61% occurring once. The input for sequencing was CD8+ T cells sorted from blood (inferred from file names), taken from a patient given nivolumab and ipilimumab in sequence. These receptors were taken from a human donor with melanoma. Both conserved end residues are part of each CDR3. Each record gives: clone size, J gene, V gene, D gene, CDR3 DNA, CDR3 protein. D genes are given only for firm matches. Not every row has a clone size; where given, it reads once, few, many or a size class.

size: few
J: TRBJ2-3
V: TRBV4-2
D: TRBD2
DNA: TGTGCCAGCAGCCCAGACACATCGAATCCAGAGCGGGGGTTTCAGAACACAGATACGCAGTATTTT
CDR3: CASSPDTSNPERGFQNTDTQYF

size: -
J: TRBJ2-3
V: TRBV28
D: -
DNA: TGTGCCAGCAGTTTACTAGACCTCTCTGGCACAGATACGCAGTATTTT
CDR3: CASSLLDLSGTDTQYF

size: few
J: TRBJ2-7
V: TRBV5-4
D: -
DNA: TGTGCCAGAAGCTTGGTAAGGGGCAGGGTTGGCTCCTACGAGCAGTACTTC
CDR3: CARSLVRGRVGSYEQYF

size: -
J: TRBJ2-3
V: TRBV30
D: TRBD1
DNA: TGTGCCTGGACCTGGACAGGAGCAATCACAGATACGCAGTATTTT
CDR3: CAWTWTGAITDTQYF

size: -
J: TRBJ2-7
V: TRBV4-2
D: -
DNA: TGTGCCAGCAGCCAAGTGTGGGGCTCCTCCTACGAGCAGTACTTC
CDR3: CASSQVWGSSYEQYF

size: -
J: TRBJ2-1
V: TRBV6-1
D: TRBD1
DNA: TGTGCCAGCAGTAAGGACAGGGACCCCTACAATGAGCAGTTCTTC
CDR3: CASSKDRDPYNEQFF

size: once
J: TRBJ2-1
V: TRBV9
D: TRBD1
DNA: TGTGCCAGCAGCCAATCACAGGGGTCCTACAATGAGCAGTTCTTC
CDR3: CASSQSQGSYNEQFF

size: few
J: TRBJ2-1
V: TRBV7-6
D: TRBD2
DNA: TGTGCCAGCAGCCGCAGCGGACTAGCGGAAGGGTCCTACAATGAGCAGTTCTTC
CDR3: CASSRSGLAEGSYNEQFF

size: -
J: TRBJ2-3
V: TRBV18
D: TRBD1
DNA: TGTGCCAGCTCACCTGGACAGGCGCGATGGGGTAGCACAGATACGCAGTATTTT
CDR3: CASSPGQARWGSTDTQYF

size: -
J: TRBJ2-1
V: TRBV19
D: -
DNA: TGTGCCAGTAGTAAGTCAATGAGGGTTTCCTACAATGAGCAGTTCTTC
CDR3: CASSKSMRVSYNEQFF

size: -
J: TRBJ1-2
V: TRBV7-9
D: -
DNA: TGTGCCAGCAGCTTTGGGGGCCTAGCTAACTATGGCTACACCTTC
CDR3: CASSFGGLANYGYTF

size: -
J: TRBJ1-1
V: TRBV29-1
D: -
DNA: TGCAGCGCTGGTCACAGGGACACTGAAGCTTTCTTT
CDR3: CSAGHRDTEAFF

size: -
J: TRBJ2-1
V: TRBV28
D: -
DNA: TGTGCCAGCAGTTTAGTAGGGGAGGTATACAATGAGCAGTTCTTC
CDR3: CASSLVGEVYNEQFF

size: -
J: TRBJ2-7
V: TRBV2
D: -
DNA: TGTGCCAGCGCTGTGGCACAGGGCTACGAGCAGTACTTC
CDR3: CASAVAQGYEQYF

size: -
J: TRBJ2-7
V: TRBV4-1
D: TRBD1
DNA: TGCGCCAGCAGCCTCCAAGGGGGCAGAACCTACGAGCAGTACTTC
CDR3: CASSLQGGRTYEQYF

size: few
J: TRBJ2-7
V: TRBV6-1
D: -
DNA: TGTGCCAGCAGTGTAAATGTGCAGTACTTC
CDR3: CASSVNVQYF

size: few
J: TRBJ2-7
V: TRBV6-6
D: TRBD1
DNA: TGTGCCAGCAGTTGGACAGGGGAGGGCGAGCAGTACTTC
CDR3: CASSWTGEGEQYF

size: -
J: TRBJ2-3
V: TRBV9
D: -
DNA: TGTGCCAGCAGCGTAGAGGCGGGTAGCGCAGCAGATACGCAGTATTTT
CDR3: CASSVEAGSAADTQYF

size: -
J: TRBJ2-1
V: TRBV15
D: TRBD2
DNA: TGTGCCACCAGCAGTCCTAGCGGGGGGTACAATGAGCAGTTCTTC
CDR3: CATSSPSGGYNEQFF

size: -
J: TRBJ1-1
V: TRBV9
D: -
DNA: TGTGCCAGCAGCGTCATGGGGGGTGAAGCTTTCTTT
CDR3: CASSVMGGEAFF

size: -
J: TRBJ2-3
V: TRBV4-2
D: TRBD2
DNA: TGTGCCAGCAGCCAAGAGTCTAGCGGGGGGCGTACGCAGTATTTT
CDR3: CASSQESSGGRTQYF

size: -
J: TRBJ2-3
V: TRBV7-6
D: TRBD2
DNA: TGTGCCAGCAGCTTACTGGCGGGGGGGGTTAGCACAGATACGCAGTATTTT
CDR3: CASSLLAGGVSTDTQYF

size: few
J: TRBJ1-1
V: TRBV14
D: -
DNA: TGTGCCAGCAGCCTACAGTCGTGGACTGAAGCTTTCTTT
CDR3: CASSLQSWTEAFF

size: few
J: TRBJ1-2
V: TRBV6-1
D: -
DNA: TGTGCCAGCAATCGGGGAGTAGGCTACACCTTC
CDR3: CASNRGVGYTF

size: -
J: TRBJ2-3
V: TRBV6-5
D: TRBD2
DNA: TGTGCCAGCAGTTACGGGGGACTAGCAGGGGATACGCAGTATTTT
CDR3: CASSYGGLAGDTQYF

size: once
J: TRBJ2-7
V: TRBV7-7
D: -
DNA: TGTGCCACCAGCCTCGGACCAGGGACCTACGAGCAGTACTTC
CDR3: CATSLGPGTYEQYF

size: -
J: TRBJ2-7
V: TRBV19
D: -
DNA: TGTGCCAGTAGTGCAGGGATCGACGAGCAGTACTTC
CDR3: CASSAGIDEQYF

size: -
J: TRBJ2-1
V: TRBV4-1
D: -
DNA: TGCGCCAGCAGCCAAGATCCGGGGGTCGGCAATGAGCAGTTCTTC
CDR3: CASSQDPGVGNEQFF

size: -
J: TRBJ2-1
V: TRBV5-5
D: -
DNA: TGTGCCAGCAGCTTGTCCCTTCGACAGTCCTACAATGAGCAGTTCTTC
CDR3: CASSLSLRQSYNEQFF

size: once
J: TRBJ1-5
V: TRBV6-7
D: TRBD1
DNA: TGTGCCAGCAGTTACGGGCAGGGGGAAGATAGCAATCAGCCCCAGCATTTT
CDR3: CASSYGQGEDSNQPQHF

size: -
J: TRBJ2-5
V: TRBV9
D: -
DNA: TGTGCCAGCAGCTCCTTGGATCGGCTAGCAGGCGAGACCCAGTACTTC
CDR3: CASSSLDRLAGETQYF

size: -
J: TRBJ2-3
V: TRBV6-4
D: TRBD2
DNA: TGTGCCAGCAGTGCGACTAGCGGGGGGCTGGGTACGCAGTATTTT
CDR3: CASSATSGGLGTQYF

size: -
J: TRBJ2-1
V: TRBV4-1
D: -
DNA: TGCGCCAGCAGCCAAGAATGGAGCGGCTCCTACAATGAGCAGTTCTTC
CDR3: CASSQEWSGSYNEQFF

size: -
J: TRBJ2-2
V: TRBV19
D: TRBD2
DNA: TGTGCCAGTAGTCTGGGGCTAGCGGGGGAGAACACCGGGGAGCTGTTTTTT
CDR3: CASSLGLAGENTGELFF

size: -
J: TRBJ2-1
V: TRBV19
D: -
DNA: TGTGCCAGTAGTATGACCAGAAGCGGCAATGAGCAGTTCTTC
CDR3: CASSMTRSGNEQFF

size: -
J: TRBJ1-1
V: TRBV27
D: TRBD1
DNA: TGTGCCAGCAGTATGGGACAGACCCACACTGAAGCTTTCTTT
CDR3: CASSMGQTHTEAFF

size: few
J: TRBJ1-1
V: TRBV6-5
D: TRBD1
DNA: TGTGCCAGCAGCCTTGGGACAGGGCACACTGAAGCTTTCTTT
CDR3: CASSLGTGHTEAFF

size: few
J: TRBJ2-7
V: TRBV9
D: -
DNA: TGTGCCAGCAGCGTAGAAGGCCAGGGTTGGCAGCAGTACTTC
CDR3: CASSVEGQGWQQYF

size: -
J: TRBJ2-7
V: TRBV7-9
D: -
DNA: TGTGCCAGCAGCTTAGTTTTTGGGGCAGGAAGCTCCTACGAGCAGTACTTC
CDR3: CASSLVFGAGSSYEQYF

size: once
J: TRBJ2-3
V: TRBV5-1
D: TRBD1
DNA: TGCGCCAGCAGCCACGGACAGGGCGTCACAGATACGCAGTATTTT
CDR3: CASSHGQGVTDTQYF

size: -
J: TRBJ2-7
V: TRBV28
D: TRBD2
DNA: TGTGCCAGCAGTGGGGCGGGGGTGAACCCCTACGAGCAGTACTTC
CDR3: CASSGAGVNPYEQYF

size: -
J: TRBJ2-7
V: TRBV7-2
D: -
DNA: TGTGCCAGCAGCTTGCTGGGCGGGACAGCACCGGGCGAGCAGTACTTC
CDR3: CASSLLGGTAPGEQYF

size: -
J: TRBJ1-2
V: TRBV19
D: TRBD1
DNA: TGTGCCAGTAGTCCCGGACAGGGACTTTATGGCTACACCTTC
CDR3: CASSPGQGLYGYTF

size: -
J: TRBJ2-5
V: TRBV12-5
D: -
DNA: TGTGCTAGTGCCCCCCCCGGACAGTCCGCCAAGGGGACCCAGTACTTC
CDR3: CASAPPGQSAKGTQYF